These 23 T cell receptor beta chains share one sample of origin, sequenced in a study of blood T cell repertoires in COVID-19. This table comes from immunoSEQ multiplex PCR, and its TCRdb copy is limited to in-frame clones, with some not included. Of fewer than 85,000 clones listed, 88% are singletons. The sequenced material came from peripheral blood. The source is a human donor in a cohort sampled during active COVID-19.

The genes are TRBV3-1 (or the pseudogene TRBV3-2) and TRBJ2-7; possibly TRBD2 for D (6 bases). The germline V and J ends were trimmed by 4 bases and 1 base, with 11 bases remaining between them. In germline, CDR1 is LGHDT, CDR2 YNNKEL (reference sequence). The CDR3 contains 14 residues. DNA of the CDR3: TGTGCCAGCAGCCCACCCAGCGGGTCCTACGAGCAGTACTTC. This encodes CASSPPSGSYEQYF.

This rearrangement joins TRBV6-5 to TRBJ1-4, with D tentatively TRBD1 (6 bases). Germline-derived CDR1 and CDR2 are MNHEY and SVGAGI. This CDR3 has 15 residues. With 7 bases removed from V and 8 bases from J, the gap between germline ends came to 20 bases. In nucleotides, the CDR3 is TGTGCCAGCAATTGGGGGCCAGGGAGTACAGAAAAACTGTTTTTT. Translation: CASNWGPGSTEKLFF.

The chain recombines TRBV19 with TRBJ1-2; the match to TRBD1 covers 8 bases. J was trimmed by 7 bases and V by 5 bases; bases with no gene match: 6. The CDR3 is 13 residues long. CDR1 and CDR2 from the germline V gene are LNHDA and SQIVND (reference sequence). CDR3 in amino acids: CASSPTGAGGYTF. DNA of the CDR3: TGTGCCAGTAGTCCGACAGGGGCCGGTGGCTACACCTTC.

This clone was observed a single time. The J gene is TRBJ2-7, the V gene TRBV5-8; 7 bases align to TRBD1. This CDR3 spans 11 amino acids. The germline CDR1 and CDR2 sequences are SGHTS and YDEGEE. Trimming cost V 7 bases and J 7 bases; bases outside gene matches: 5. CDR3 DNA sequence: TGTGCCAGCCAGGGGGTAAGAGAGCAGTACTTC. Its translation is CASQGVREQYF.

This sequence joins TRBV4-1 and TRBJ2-3, with D tentatively TRBD2 (5 bases). Germline V gives CDR1 MGHRA, CDR2 YSYEKL. Trimming left V 5 bases short and J 10 bases short, with 13 bases between. The CDR3 has 12 residues. The CDR3 spells CASSREGYAQYF. In DNA, the CDR3 is TGCGCCAGCAGCAGAGAGGGATATGCGCAGTATTTT.

The chain carries TRBV3-1 (or the pseudogene TRBV3-2) and TRBJ2-7, with D perhaps TRBD1 (6 bases). This CDR3 has 15 residues. V lost 3 bases and J 0 bases, leaving 12 bases between the germline ends. Germline V gene data show CDR1 as LGHDT and CDR2 as YNNKEL (reference sequence). The CDR3 nucleotides are TGTGCCAGCAGCCACAGGGGCCAGAGCTCCTACGAGCAGTACTTC. Its protein is CASSHRGQSSYEQYF.

The DNA of the CDR3 is TGCGCCGTTCCGGGACTAGTATGCGAGCAGTACTTC. Protein product: CAVPGLVCEQYF. The gene calls are TRBV5-1 and TRBJ2-7, with 8 bases identical to TRBD2. Germline assignment: CDR1 SGHRS and CDR2 YFSETQ. Germline trimming cut 10 bases from V and 6 bases from J; bases unmatched to any gene: 9. The CDR3 is made up of 12 amino acids.

The chain employs TRBV18 and TRBJ1-2; D is undetermined. Germline CDR1 KGHSH, CDR2 LQKENI. The CDR3 is made up of 14 amino acids. The ends were cut back, 1 base at V and 0 bases at J, with 6 bases in the middle. In nucleotides, the CDR3 is TGTGCCAGCTCACCACAAGCTACTAACTATGGCTACACCTTC. Protein: CASSPQATNYGYTF. Based on the CDR3 plus reference TRBV18 and TRBJ1-2, the full variable domain is NAGVMQNPRHLVRRRGQEARLRCSPMKGHSHVYWYRQLPEEGLKFMVYLQKENIIDESGMPKERFSAEFPKEGPSILRIQQVVRGDSAAYFCASSPQATNYGYTFGSGTRLTVV.

A few counts support this clone. The chain uses TRBV28 and TRBJ1-2, with D uncertain. Germline CDR1 is MDHEN and CDR2 is SYDVKM. The CDR3 runs 13 residues. V gave up 5 bases and J gave up 4 bases, with 11 bases separating them. DNA of the CDR3: TGTGCCAGCAGTGGCGGCATGAGCTATGGCTACACCTTC. Its protein product is CASSGGMSYGYTF.

CDR3 sequence: CASSPQTSGGYEQYF. The CDR3 coding sequence is TGTGCCAGCAGCCCCCAGACTAGCGGGGGTTACGAGCAGTACTTC. The V gene is TRBV5-4, the J gene TRBJ2-7; 12 bases fit TRBD2. Trimming removed 4 bases from V and 4 bases from J; junction bases left unmatched: 6. The germline gives CDR1 SGHNT, CDR2 YYREEE (reference sequence). The CDR3 is 15 residues long.

The chain combines TRBV2 with TRBJ2-3, with D possibly being TRBD2 (5 bases). Trimming removed 7 bases at V and 3 bases at J, with 11 bases between. CDR3 length: 13 residues. Germline assignment: CDR1 SNHLY and CDR2 FYNNEI. CDR3 residues: CASKGSATDTQYF. The CDR3 nucleotides are TGTGCCAGCAAGGGTAGCGCGACAGATACGCAGTATTTT. Variable domain in full (rest from reference TRBV2 and TRBJ2-3): EPEVTQTPSHQVTQMGQEVILRCVPISNHLYFYWYRQILGQKVEFLVSFYNNEISEKSEIFDDQFSVERPDGSNFTLKIRSTKLEDSAMYFCASKGSATDTQYFGPGTRLTVL.

The table lists this clone with a few counts. The chain joins TRBV12-5 to TRBJ1-2; the D is unclear. CDR3 length equals 12 residues. Trimming removed 5 bases at V and 5 bases at J, with 9 bases between. Per the germline V gene, CDR1 is LGHNT and CDR2 is FRNRAP. This chain's CDR3 is CASGPGVYGYTF. The CDR3 bases are TGTGCTAGTGGTCCCGGGGTATATGGCTACACCTTC.

CDR3: CASSEEDRGSYEQYF. CDR3 coding DNA: TGTGCCAGCAGTGAGGAGGACAGGGGGTCCTACGAGCAGTACTTC. This rearrangement joins TRBV6-1 to TRBJ2-7; 10 bases match TRBD1. The CDR3 contains 15 residues. In germline, CDR1 is MNHNS, CDR2 SASEGT. Trimming removed 3 bases from V and 1 base from J; junction bases left unmatched: 3.

V and J are TRBV7-2 and TRBJ1-2; D gene uncertain. The V end was cut by 1 base, the J end by 8 bases, with 11 bases between. Germline-derived CDR1 and CDR2 are SGHTA and FQGNSA. The CDR3 covers 13 residues. CDR3 sequence: CASSLVTVGGYTF. For the CDR3, the DNA is TGTGCCAGCAGCTTAGTAACGGTGGGCGGCTACACCTTC. The complete variable domain, with remaining parts taken from reference TRBV7-2 and TRBJ1-2, reads GAGVSQSPSNKVTEKGKDVELRCDPISGHTALYWYRQSLGQGLEFLIYFQGNSAPDKSGLPSDRFSAERTGGSVSTLTIQRTQQEDSAVYLCASSLVTVGGYTFGSGTRLTVV.

The V call is TRBV29-1, the J call TRBJ2-3; TRBD2 might be the D (6 bases). V lost 5 bases, J lost 10 bases, and 16 bases lay in between. This CDR3 spans 12 amino acids. From germline, CDR1 is SQVTM and CDR2 ANQGSEA. DNA for the CDR3: TGCAGCGTTATCGGCTCGGGAGTCTCGCAGTATTTT. Amino acid sequence: CSVIGSGVSQYF.

The V and J genes are TRBV11-2 and TRBJ2-7, with 9 bases lining up with TRBD1. The CDR3 runs to 15 residues. Germline CDR1 SGHAT, CDR2 FQNNGV. V shed 0 bases and J 6 bases; nucleotides not matched to a gene: 6. The DNA for the CDR3 is TGTGCCAGCAGCTTAGAAGGGGACAGGGAAGCCGAGCAGTACTTC. Protein sequence: CASSLEGDREAEQYF.

This clone was seen a single time. The V gene is TRBV30, the J gene TRBJ1-3, with TRBD1 matching 7 bases. Germline CDR1 reads GTSNPN; CDR2 reads SVGIG (reference sequence). The CDR3 length is 13 residues. V lost 2 bases and J lost 4; bases outside the gene matches: 2. CDR3 amino acids: CAWSPGGGNTIYF. The CDR3 coding sequence is TGTGCCTGGAGTCCAGGGGGAGGAAACACCATATATTTT.

The chain is built from TRBV20-1 and TRBJ2-5; 9 bases align to TRBD1. Germline V gene lookup returns CDR1 DFQATT and CDR2 SNEGSKA (reference sequence). After removal of 3 bases from V and 5 bases from J, the junction contained 4 bases not matched to a gene. The CDR3 is 13 residues long. CDR3 in DNA: TGCAGTGCTAGTACAGGGGGCCAGGAGACCCAGTACTTC. Amino acids: CSASTGGQETQYF.

A single count supports this clone. The J gene is TRBJ2-7, the V gene TRBV5-6; tentatively, D is TRBD1 (6 bases). The germline V and J ends were trimmed by 1 base and 6 bases, with 14 bases remaining between them. This CDR3 is built from 14 residues. Germline V gives CDR1 SGHDT, CDR2 YYEEEE. CDR3 protein: CASSLLQGLSEQYF. The CDR3 DNA sequence: TGTGCCAGCAGCTTGCTACAGGGCTTGTCCGAGCAGTACTTC.

The V call is TRBV6-5, the J call TRBJ1-2; 9 bases agree with TRBD1. Germline CDR1 is MNHEY and CDR2 is SVGAGI. This CDR3 spans 14 amino acids. Trimming took 4 bases from V and 5 from J; bases not matched to a gene: 5. CDR3 sequence (DNA): TGTGCCAGCAGTTCCAAGGGACAGGGTTATGGCTACACCTTC. Translated: CASSSKGQGYGYTF.

This chain uses TRBV9 with TRBJ1-2; 9 bases align to TRBD1. CDR3 length: 15 residues. The germline gives CDR1 SGDLS, CDR2 YYNGEE. V lost 2 bases and J lost 4; bases outside the gene matches: 6. CDR3 DNA: TGTGCCAGCAGCGTCCTTTGGACAGGGGTCTATGGCTACACCTTC. This sequence encodes CASSVLWTGVYGYTF.

This chain connects TRBV19 to TRBJ1-5; 8 nucleotides agree with TRBD1. Per the germline V gene, CDR1 is LNHDA and CDR2 is SQIVND (reference sequence). V shed 7 bases and J 4 bases; nucleotides not matched to a gene: 9. This CDR3 has 15 amino acids. The CDR3 region is CASTLTGAPNQPQHF. The CDR3 nucleotides are TGTGCCAGTACCCTGACAGGGGCTCCTAATCAGCCCCAGCATTTT.

The CDR3 loop is CASSLAYTGETEAFF. DNA for the CDR3: TGTGCCAGCAGCTTGGCCTATACAGGGGAAACTGAAGCTTTCTTT. The chain is built from TRBV5-8 and TRBJ1-1; 7 positions agree with TRBD1. V trimming: 0 bases; J trimming: 5 bases; junction bases outside the gene matches: 7. The CDR3 loop spans 15 amino acids. CDR1 and CDR2 from the germline V gene are SGHTS and YDEGEE.